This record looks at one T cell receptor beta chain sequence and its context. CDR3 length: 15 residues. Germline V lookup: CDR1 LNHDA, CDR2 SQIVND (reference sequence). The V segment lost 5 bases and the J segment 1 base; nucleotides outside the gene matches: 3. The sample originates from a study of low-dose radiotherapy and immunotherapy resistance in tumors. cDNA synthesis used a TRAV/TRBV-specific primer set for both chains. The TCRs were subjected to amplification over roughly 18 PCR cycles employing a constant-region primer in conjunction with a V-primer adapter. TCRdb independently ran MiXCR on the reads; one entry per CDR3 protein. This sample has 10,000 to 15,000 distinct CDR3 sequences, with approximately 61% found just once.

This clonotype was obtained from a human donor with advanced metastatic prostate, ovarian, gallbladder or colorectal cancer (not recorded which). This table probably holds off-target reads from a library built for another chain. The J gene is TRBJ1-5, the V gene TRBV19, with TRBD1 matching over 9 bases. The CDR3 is CASSVQGASNQPQHF. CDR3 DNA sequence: TGTGCCAGTAGTGTACAGGGGGCAAGCAATCAGCCCCAGCATTTT.